A selection of T cell receptor beta chains follows, all from one sample in a study of OX40 agonist ivuxolimab in advanced cancers. Here immunoSEQ multiplex PCR was the method, and the copy in TCRdb shows in-frame clones only, minus some. The table lists tens of thousands of clones, under 90% of them singletons. The sequenced sample was CD4+ or CD8+ T cells sorted from blood, obtained in a trial of the OX40 agonist ivuxolimab. These receptors were collected from an adult with an advanced solid tumor such as melanoma, head and neck, liver or kidney cancer. The CDR3 runs from the conserved cysteine through the conserved F or W. D genes are given only for firm matches. Only some rows state a clone size, as once, few, many or a class for expanded clones.

D gene: .
clone size: .
J gene: TRBJ1-1
V gene: TRBV7-3
CDR3 length: 13
CDR3 protein: CASSLMWGTEAFF
CDR3 DNA: TGTGCCAGCAGCTTAATGTGGGGCACTGAAGCTTTCTTT

D gene: TRBD2
clone size: .
J gene: TRBJ2-1
V gene: TRBV13
CDR3 length: 17
CDR3 protein: CASSGSPGLAGYNEQFF
CDR3 DNA: TGTGCCAGCAGCGGCTCACCGGGACTAGCGGGTTACAATGAGCAGTTCTTC

D gene: .
clone size: .
J gene: TRBJ1-1
V gene: TRBV15
CDR3 length: 16
CDR3 protein: CATSRSGGAWNTEAFF
CDR3 DNA: TGTGCCACCAGCAGGTCGGGCGGGGCCTGGAACACTGAAGCTTTCTTT

D gene: .
clone size: .
J gene: TRBJ2-7
V gene: TRBV5-1
CDR3 length: 11
CDR3 protein: CASSKGRGQYF
CDR3 DNA: TGCGCCAGCAGCAAAGGACGTGGGCAGTACTTC

D gene: .
clone size: .
J gene: TRBJ2-1
V gene: TRBV9
CDR3 length: 15
CDR3 protein: CASSGLSGLHNEQFF
CDR3 DNA: .

D gene: .
clone size: .
J gene: TRBJ2-4
V gene: TRBV9
CDR3 length: 15
CDR3 protein: CASSVDVGGENIQYF
CDR3 DNA: TGTGCCAGCAGCGTAGATGTAGGGGGGGAGAACATTCAGTACTTC

D gene: .
clone size: .
J gene: TRBJ2-2
V gene: TRBV15
CDR3 length: 12
CDR3 protein: CATSRSTGELFF
CDR3 DNA: TGTGCCACCAGCAGGAGCACCGGGGAGCTGTTTTTT

D gene: .
clone size: .
J gene: TRBJ2-6
V gene: TRBV2
CDR3 length: 14
CDR3 protein: CASAPLSGANVLTF
CDR3 DNA: TGTGCCAGCGCCCCCCTCTCTGGGGCCAACGTCCTGACTTTC

D gene: .
clone size: .
J gene: TRBJ2-2
V gene: TRBV27
CDR3 length: 17
CDR3 protein: CASSPPRGNENTGELFF
CDR3 DNA: TGTGCCAGCAGTCCCCCCCGAGGGAACGAGAACACCGGGGAGCTGTTTTTT

D gene: TRBD2
clone size: .
J gene: TRBJ2-5
V gene: TRBV6-1
CDR3 length: 15
CDR3 protein: CASSRLAGELETQYF
CDR3 DNA: TGTGCCAGCAGTCGTTTAGCGGGGGAATTGGAGACCCAGTACTTC

D gene: .
clone size: .
J gene: TRBJ1-5
V gene: TRBV27
CDR3 length: 14
CDR3 protein: CASSLQVSNQPQHF
CDR3 DNA: TGTGCCAGCAGTTTACAGGTCTCTAATCAGCCCCAGCATTTT

D gene: TRBD2
clone size: .
J gene: TRBJ2-1
V gene: TRBV27
CDR3 length: 15
CDR3 protein: CASSLAASGYNEQFF
CDR3 DNA: TGTGCCAGCAGTTTAGCGGCTAGCGGATACAATGAGCAGTTCTTC

D gene: .
clone size: .
J gene: TRBJ1-2
V gene: TRBV28
CDR3 length: 13
CDR3 protein: CASSLGGNYGYTF
CDR3 DNA: TGTGCCAGCAGTTTAGGTGGGAACTATGGCTACACCTTC

D gene: .
clone size: once
J gene: TRBJ2-7
V gene: TRBV7-8
CDR3 length: 14
CDR3 protein: CASSLTGAGYEQYF
CDR3 DNA: TGTGCCAGCAGCTTAACGGGAGCTGGCTACGAGCAGTACTTC

D gene: .
clone size: .
J gene: TRBJ1-6
V gene: TRBV6-1
CDR3 length: 13
CDR3 protein: CASSESNYSPLHF
CDR3 DNA: TGTGCCAGCAGTGAATCAAACTATTCACCCCTCCACTTT

D gene: TRBD1
clone size: .
J gene: TRBJ1-1
V gene: TRBV4-2
CDR3 length: 16
CDR3 protein: CASSPTDGQVNTEAFF
CDR3 DNA: TGTGCCAGCAGCCCTACCGATGGACAGGTGAACACTGAAGCTTTCTTT

D gene: TRBD1
clone size: .
J gene: TRBJ2-1
V gene: TRBV4-1
CDR3 length: 16
CDR3 protein: CASSLEPGQGYNEQFF
CDR3 DNA: TGCGCCAGCAGCCTCGAGCCGGGACAGGGCTACAATGAGCAGTTCTTC

D gene: .
clone size: .
J gene: TRBJ1-6
V gene: TRBV4-2
CDR3 length: 13
CDR3 protein: CASSQDTGSPLHF
CDR3 DNA: TGTGCCAGCAGCCAAGACACGGGGTCACCCCTCCACTTT

D gene: .
clone size: .
J gene: TRBJ2-6
V gene: TRBV27
CDR3 length: 13
CDR3 protein: CASSFSGANVLTF
CDR3 DNA: TGTGCCAGCAGTTTCTCTGGGGCCAACGTCCTGACTTTC

D gene: .
clone size: once
J gene: TRBJ1-5
V gene: TRBV5-4
CDR3 length: 12
CDR3 protein: CASSVRGQPQHF
CDR3 DNA: TGTGCCAGCAGCGTAAGGGGTCAGCCCCAGCATTTT

D gene: .
clone size: few
J gene: TRBJ1-1
V gene: TRBV30
CDR3 length: 12
CDR3 protein: CAWSVALTEAFF
CDR3 DNA: TGTGCCTGGAGTGTGGCCTTAACTGAAGCTTTCTTT

D gene: .
clone size: .
J gene: TRBJ2-7
V gene: TRBV28
CDR3 length: 12
CDR3 protein: CASKGQSYEQYF
CDR3 DNA: TGTGCCAGCAAAGGGCAATCCTACGAGCAGTACTTC

D gene: .
clone size: few
J gene: TRBJ1-5
V gene: TRBV27
CDR3 length: 16
CDR3 protein: CASSALSGGSNQPQHF
CDR3 DNA: TGTGCCAGCAGTGCCCTTAGCGGGGGAAGCAATCAGCCCCAGCATTTT

D gene: .
clone size: once
J gene: TRBJ1-3
V gene: TRBV27
CDR3 length: 15
CDR3 protein: CASTSVKDSGNTIYF
CDR3 DNA: TGTGCCAGCACCTCTGTGAAGGACTCTGGAAACACCATATATTTT

D gene: .
clone size: .
J gene: TRBJ2-7
V gene: TRBV27
CDR3 length: 13
CDR3 protein: CASSSGQSYEQYF
CDR3 DNA: TGTGCCAGCAGTTCCGGACAATCCTACGAGCAGTACTTC

D gene: .
clone size: .
J gene: TRBJ1-5
V gene: TRBV10-3
CDR3 length: 15
CDR3 protein: CAISDSTTQNQPQHF
CDR3 DNA: TGTGCCATCAGTGATAGTACAACGCAGAATCAGCCCCAGCATTTT

D gene: TRBD2
clone size: once
J gene: TRBJ2-5
V gene: TRBV11-1
CDR3 length: 14
CDR3 protein: CASGLAGAIQTQYF
CDR3 DNA: TGTGCCAGCGGATTAGCGGGAGCTATTCAGACCCAGTACTTC

D gene: TRBD2
clone size: .
J gene: TRBJ2-1
V gene: TRBV7-6
CDR3 length: 14
CDR3 protein: CASGPGLENNEQFF
CDR3 DNA: TGTGCCAGCGGCCCCGGACTAGAAAACAATGAGCAGTTCTTC

D gene: TRBD1
clone size: .
J gene: TRBJ1-2
V gene: TRBV29-1
CDR3 length: 14
CDR3 protein: CSADRGQMGYGYTF
CDR3 DNA: TGCAGCGCTGACAGGGGCCAAATGGGCTATGGCTACACCTTC

D gene: TRBD2
clone size: few
J gene: TRBJ2-2
V gene: TRBV28
CDR3 length: 17
CDR3 protein: CASSSTRTSGGTGELFF
CDR3 DNA: TGTGCCAGCAGTTCCACAAGGACTAGCGGGGGCACCGGGGAGCTGTTTTTT

D gene: TRBD2
clone size: .
J gene: TRBJ2-2
V gene: TRBV10-2
CDR3 length: 17
CDR3 protein: CASSITSGSEGTGELFF
CDR3 DNA: TGCGCCAGCAGTATAACTAGCGGGAGTGAAGGGACCGGGGAGCTGTTTTTT

D gene: TRBD2
clone size: .
J gene: TRBJ2-7
V gene: TRBV5-1
CDR3 length: 17
CDR3 protein: CASSLAAGGLADYEQYF
CDR3 DNA: TGCGCCAGCAGCTTGGCCGCGGGGGGACTAGCAGACTACGAGCAGTACTTC

D gene: .
clone size: .
J gene: TRBJ2-5
V gene: TRBV7-2
CDR3 length: 15
CDR3 protein: CASSLVGGVEETQYF
CDR3 DNA: TGTGCCAGCAGCTTAGTTGGCGGGGTCGAAGAGACCCAGTACTTC

D gene: .
clone size: .
J gene: TRBJ2-7
V gene: TRBV6-6
CDR3 length: 16
CDR3 protein: CASSTETGLNSYEQYF
CDR3 DNA: TGTGCCAGCAGTACGGAAACGGGACTGAACTCCTACGAGCAGTACTTC

D gene: .
clone size: .
J gene: TRBJ2-4
V gene: TRBV9
CDR3 length: 18
CDR3 protein: CASSPTSVWGKGKNIQYF
CDR3 DNA: TGTGCCAGCAGCCCTACCTCGGTCTGGGGAAAGGGCAAAAACATTCAGTACTTC